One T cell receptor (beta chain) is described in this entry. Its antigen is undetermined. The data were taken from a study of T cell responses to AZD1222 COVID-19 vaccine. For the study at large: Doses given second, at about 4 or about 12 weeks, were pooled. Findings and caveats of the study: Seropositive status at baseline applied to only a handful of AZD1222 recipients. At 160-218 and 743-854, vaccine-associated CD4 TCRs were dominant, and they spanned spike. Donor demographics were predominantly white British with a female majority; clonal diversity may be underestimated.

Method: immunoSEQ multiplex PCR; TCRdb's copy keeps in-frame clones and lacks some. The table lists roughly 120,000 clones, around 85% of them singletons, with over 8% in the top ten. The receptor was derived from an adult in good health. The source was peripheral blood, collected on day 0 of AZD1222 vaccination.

This CDR3 is CASSVGTVAGGATDTQYF. CDR3 in DNA: TGTGCCAGCAGCGTAGGGACTGTAGCGGGGGGCGCCACAGATACGCAGTATTTT. The chain has TRBV9 and TRBJ2-3, with 10 bases that match TRBD2. The junction had 9 bases not matched to a gene; V was cut back by 0 bases and J by 2 bases. The CDR3 is 18 amino acids. Per germline, CDR1 SGDLS and CDR2 YYNGEE.